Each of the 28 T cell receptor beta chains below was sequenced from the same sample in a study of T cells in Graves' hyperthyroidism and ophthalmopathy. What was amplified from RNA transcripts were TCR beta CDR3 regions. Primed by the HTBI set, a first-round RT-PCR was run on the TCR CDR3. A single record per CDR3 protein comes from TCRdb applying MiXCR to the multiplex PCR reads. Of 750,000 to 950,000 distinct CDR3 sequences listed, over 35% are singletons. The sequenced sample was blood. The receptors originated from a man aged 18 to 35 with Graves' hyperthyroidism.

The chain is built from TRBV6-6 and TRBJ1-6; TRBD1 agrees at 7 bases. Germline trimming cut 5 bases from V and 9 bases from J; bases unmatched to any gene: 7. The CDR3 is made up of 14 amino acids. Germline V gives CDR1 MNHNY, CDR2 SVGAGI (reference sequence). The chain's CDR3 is CASSPDRAFSPLHF. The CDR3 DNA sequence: TGTGCCAGCAGTCCCGACAGGGCCTTTTCACCCCTCCACTTT.

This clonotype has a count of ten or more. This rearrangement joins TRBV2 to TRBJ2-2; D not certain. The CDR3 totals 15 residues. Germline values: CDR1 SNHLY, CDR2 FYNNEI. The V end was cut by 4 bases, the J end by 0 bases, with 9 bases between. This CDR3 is CASSALASNTGELFF. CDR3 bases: TGTGCCAGCAGTGCTTTAGCTTCGAACACCGGGGAGCTGTTTTTT.

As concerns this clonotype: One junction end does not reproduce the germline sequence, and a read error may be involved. In nucleotides, the CDR3 is TGCGCCAGCAGTGAGACAGTCCAAGGGACCCAGTACTTC. Protein sequence: CASSETVQGTQYF. V and J are TRBV10-1 and TRBJ2-5, with no clear D. CDR1 and CDR2 from the germline V gene are WNHNN and SYGVQD (reference sequence). The CDR3 loop spans 13 amino acids.

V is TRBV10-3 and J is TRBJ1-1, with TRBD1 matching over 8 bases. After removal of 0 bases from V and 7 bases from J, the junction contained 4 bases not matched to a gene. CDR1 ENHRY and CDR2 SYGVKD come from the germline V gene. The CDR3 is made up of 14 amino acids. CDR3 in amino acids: CAISESSGGGEAFF. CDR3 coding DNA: TGTGCCATCAGTGAGTCATCAGGGGGCGGTGAAGCTTTCTTT.

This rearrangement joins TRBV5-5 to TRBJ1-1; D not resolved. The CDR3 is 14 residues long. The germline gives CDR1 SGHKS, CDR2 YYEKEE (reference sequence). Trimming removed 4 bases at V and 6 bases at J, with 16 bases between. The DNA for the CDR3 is TGTGCCAGCAGCCAAGAGACGGTTCTTTCTGAAGCTTTCTTT. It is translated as CASSQETVLSEAFF.

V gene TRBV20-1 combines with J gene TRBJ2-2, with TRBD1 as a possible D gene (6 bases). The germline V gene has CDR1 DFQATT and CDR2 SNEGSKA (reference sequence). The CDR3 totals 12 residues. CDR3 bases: TGCAGCTTACAGACAGGCACCGGGGAGCTGTTTTTT. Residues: CSLQTGTGELFF.

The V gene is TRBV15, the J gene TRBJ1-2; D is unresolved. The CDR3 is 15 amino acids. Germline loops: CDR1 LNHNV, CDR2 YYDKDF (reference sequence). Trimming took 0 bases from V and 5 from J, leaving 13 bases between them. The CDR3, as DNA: TGTGCCACCAGCAGAGATCAGTCAGGCCCTTATGGCTACACCTTC. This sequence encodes CATSRDQSGPYGYTF. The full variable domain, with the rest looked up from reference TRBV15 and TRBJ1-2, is DAMVIQNPRYQVTQFGKPVTLSCSQTLNHNVMYWYQQKSSQAPKLLFHYYDKDFNNEADTPDNFQSRRPNTSFCFLDIRSPGLGDTAMYLCATSRDQSGPYGYTFGSGTRLTVV.

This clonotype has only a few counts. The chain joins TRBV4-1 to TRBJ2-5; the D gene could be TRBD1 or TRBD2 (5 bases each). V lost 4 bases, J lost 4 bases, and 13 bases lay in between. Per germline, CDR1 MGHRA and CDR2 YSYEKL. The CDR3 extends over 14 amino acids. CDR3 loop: CASSLGLDRETQYF. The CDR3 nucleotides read TGCGCCAGCAGCCTCGGACTCGACAGAGAGACCCAGTACTTC.

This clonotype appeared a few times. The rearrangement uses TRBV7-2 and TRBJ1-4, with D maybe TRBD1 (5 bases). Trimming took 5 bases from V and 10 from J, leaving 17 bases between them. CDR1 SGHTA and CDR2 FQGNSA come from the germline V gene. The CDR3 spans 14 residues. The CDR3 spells CASSPPGGRRKLFF. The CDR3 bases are TGTGCCAGCAGCCCCCCCGGGGGGAGAAGAAAACTGTTTTTT.

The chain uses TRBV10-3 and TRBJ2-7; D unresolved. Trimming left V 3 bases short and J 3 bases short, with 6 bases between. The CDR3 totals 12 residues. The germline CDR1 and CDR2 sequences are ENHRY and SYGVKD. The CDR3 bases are TGTGCCATCAGTGACAGCCTCTACGAGCAGTACTTC. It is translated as CAISDSLYEQYF.

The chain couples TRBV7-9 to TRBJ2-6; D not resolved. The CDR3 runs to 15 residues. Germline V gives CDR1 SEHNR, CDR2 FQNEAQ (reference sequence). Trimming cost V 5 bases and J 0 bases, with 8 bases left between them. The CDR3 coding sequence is TGTGCCAGCAGCCCGCAACACTCTGGGGCCAACGTCCTGACTTTC. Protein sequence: CASSPQHSGANVLTF.

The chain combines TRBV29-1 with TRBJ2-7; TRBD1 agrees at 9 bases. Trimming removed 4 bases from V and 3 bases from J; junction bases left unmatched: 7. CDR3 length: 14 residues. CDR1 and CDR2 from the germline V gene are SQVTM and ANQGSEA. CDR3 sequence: CSVGTGDYLYEQYF. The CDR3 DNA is TGCAGCGTTGGGACAGGGGACTATCTCTACGAGCAGTACTTC.

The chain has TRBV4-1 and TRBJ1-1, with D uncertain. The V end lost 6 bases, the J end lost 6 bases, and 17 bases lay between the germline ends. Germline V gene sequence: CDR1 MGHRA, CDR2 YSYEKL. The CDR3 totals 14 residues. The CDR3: CASSQRRGLPEAFF. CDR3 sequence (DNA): TGCGCCAGCAGTCAACGTCGGGGATTACCTGAAGCTTTCTTT.

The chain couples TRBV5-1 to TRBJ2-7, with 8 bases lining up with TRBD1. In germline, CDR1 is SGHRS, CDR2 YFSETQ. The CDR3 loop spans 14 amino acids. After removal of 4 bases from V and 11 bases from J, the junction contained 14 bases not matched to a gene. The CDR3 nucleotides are TGCGCCAGCAGCCCACTGGACAGGGTCGCAGTGGAGTACTTC. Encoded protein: CASSPLDRVAVEYF. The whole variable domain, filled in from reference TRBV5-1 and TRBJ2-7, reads KAGVTQTPRYLIKTRGQQVTLSCSPISGHRSVSWYQQTPGQGLQFLFEYFSETQRNKGNFPGRFSGRQFSNSRSEMNVSTLELGDSALYLCASSPLDRVAVEYFGPGTRLTVT.

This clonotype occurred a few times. CDR3 loop: CASRRQQGNQETQYF. DNA of the CDR3: TGTGCCAGCAGGCGTCAACAGGGGAACCAAGAGACCCAGTACTTC. The V gene is TRBV7-9, the J gene TRBJ2-5; TRBD1 agrees at 7 bases. Losses at the gene ends were 6 bases for V and 0 bases for J; bases not matched to a gene: 7. Per the germline V gene, CDR1 is SEHNR and CDR2 is FQNEAQ (reference sequence). This CDR3 contains 15 residues.

CDR3 coding DNA: TGTGCCAGCAGTTACGGCTATTCGACCGGGGAGCTGTTTTTT. It yields the protein CASSYGYSTGELFF. The chain is built from TRBV6-5 and TRBJ2-2, with unresolved D. This CDR3 comprises 14 residues. Trimming removed 2 bases at V and 5 bases at J, with 9 bases between. Germline lookup yields CDR1 MNHEY and CDR2 SVGAGI.

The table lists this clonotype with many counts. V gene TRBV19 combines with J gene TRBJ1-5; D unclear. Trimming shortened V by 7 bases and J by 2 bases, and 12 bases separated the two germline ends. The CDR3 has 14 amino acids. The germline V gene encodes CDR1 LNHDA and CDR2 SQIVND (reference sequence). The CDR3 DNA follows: TGTGCCAGTAAGGTTACCGTCGGCAATCAGCCCCAGCATTTT. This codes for CASKVTVGNQPQHF.

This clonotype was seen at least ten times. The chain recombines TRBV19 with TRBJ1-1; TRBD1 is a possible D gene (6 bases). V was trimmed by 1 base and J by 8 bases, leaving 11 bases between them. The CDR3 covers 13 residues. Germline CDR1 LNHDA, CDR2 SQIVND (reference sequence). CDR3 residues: CASSIAKGDEAFF. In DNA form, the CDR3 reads TGTGCCAGTAGTATAGCGAAGGGGGACGAAGCTTTCTTT.

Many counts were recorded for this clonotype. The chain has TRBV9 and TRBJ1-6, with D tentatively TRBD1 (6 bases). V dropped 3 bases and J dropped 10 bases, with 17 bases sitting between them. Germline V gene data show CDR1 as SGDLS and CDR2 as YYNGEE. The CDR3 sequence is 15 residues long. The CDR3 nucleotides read TGTGCCAGCAGCGGAGAGGGGGGCGCGAGGTCACCCCTCCACTTT. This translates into CASSGEGGARSPLHF.

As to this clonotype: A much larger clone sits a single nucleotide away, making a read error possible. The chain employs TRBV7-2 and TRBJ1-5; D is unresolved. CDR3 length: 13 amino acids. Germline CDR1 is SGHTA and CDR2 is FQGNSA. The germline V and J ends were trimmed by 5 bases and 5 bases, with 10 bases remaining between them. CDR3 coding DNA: TGTGCCAGCAGCCATGAGATCCATCAGCCCCAGCATTTT. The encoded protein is CASSHEIHQPQHF.

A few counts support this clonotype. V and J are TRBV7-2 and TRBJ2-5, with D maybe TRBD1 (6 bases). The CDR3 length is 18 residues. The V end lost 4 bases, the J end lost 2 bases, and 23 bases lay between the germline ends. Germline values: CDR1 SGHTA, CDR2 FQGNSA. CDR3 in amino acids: CASSSPETETGQQETQYF. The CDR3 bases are TGTGCCAGCAGCTCACCCGAAACGGAGACAGGCCAACAAGAGACCCAGTACTTC.

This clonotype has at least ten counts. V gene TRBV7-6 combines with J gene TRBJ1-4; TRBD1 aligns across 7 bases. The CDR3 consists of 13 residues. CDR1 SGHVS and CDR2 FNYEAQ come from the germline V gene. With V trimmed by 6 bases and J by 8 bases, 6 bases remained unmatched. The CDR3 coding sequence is TGTGCCAGCAGACCGGACAGGAGCGAAAAACTGTTTTTT. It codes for CASRPDRSEKLFF.

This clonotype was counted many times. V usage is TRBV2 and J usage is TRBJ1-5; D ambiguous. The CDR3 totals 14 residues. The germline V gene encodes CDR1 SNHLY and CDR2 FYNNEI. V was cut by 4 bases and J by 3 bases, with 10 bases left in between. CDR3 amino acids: CASSVPGNNQPQHF. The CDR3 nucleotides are TGTGCCAGCAGTGTACCTGGCAACAATCAGCCCCAGCATTTT.

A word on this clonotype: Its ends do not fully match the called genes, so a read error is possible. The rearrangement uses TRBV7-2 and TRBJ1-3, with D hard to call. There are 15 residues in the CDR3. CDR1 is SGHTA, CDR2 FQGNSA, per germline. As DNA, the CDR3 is TGTGCCAGCACCATGGGCGGTCGCTCTGGAATCACCATATATTTT. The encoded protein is CASTMGGRSGITIYF. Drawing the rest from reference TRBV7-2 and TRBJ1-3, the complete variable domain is GAGVSQSPSNKVTEKGKDVELRCDPISGHTALYWYRQSLGQGLEFLIYFQGNSAPDKSGLPSDRFSAERTGGSVSTLTIQRTQQEDSAVYLCASTMGGRSGITIYFGEGSWLTVV.

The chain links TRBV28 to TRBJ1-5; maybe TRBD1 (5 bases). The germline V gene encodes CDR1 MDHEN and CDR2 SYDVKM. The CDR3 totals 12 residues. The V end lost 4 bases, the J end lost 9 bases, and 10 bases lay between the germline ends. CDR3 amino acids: CASSSGLSPQHF. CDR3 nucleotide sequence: TGTGCCAGCAGTTCAGGGCTGTCGCCCCAGCATTTT.

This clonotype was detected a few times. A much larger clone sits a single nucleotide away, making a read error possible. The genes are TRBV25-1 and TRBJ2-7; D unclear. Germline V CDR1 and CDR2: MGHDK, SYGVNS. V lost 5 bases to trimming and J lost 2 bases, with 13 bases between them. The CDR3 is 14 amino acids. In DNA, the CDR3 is TGTGCCAGCAGTAACCCGGGTCTTACCTACGAGCAGTACTTC. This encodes CASSNPGLTYEQYF.

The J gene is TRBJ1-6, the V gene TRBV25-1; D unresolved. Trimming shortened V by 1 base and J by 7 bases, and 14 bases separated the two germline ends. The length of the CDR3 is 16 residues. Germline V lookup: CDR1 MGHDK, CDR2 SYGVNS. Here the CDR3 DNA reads TGTGCCAGCAGTGAATTCCTGGGGAGCACCAATTCACCCCTCCACTTT. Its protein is CASSEFLGSTNSPLHF.

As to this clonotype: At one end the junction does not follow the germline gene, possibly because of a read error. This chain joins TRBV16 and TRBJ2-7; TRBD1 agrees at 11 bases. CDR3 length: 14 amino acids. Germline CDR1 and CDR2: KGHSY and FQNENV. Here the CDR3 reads CAGSQGTGGYEQYF. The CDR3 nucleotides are TGTGCCGGCAGCCAAGGGACAGGGGGCTACGAGCAGTACTTC.